This entry concerns a single TCR beta chain. This clonotype was detected many times. The target of this receptor is not known. Qualities for individual bases were not recorded, and no much larger clone is one base off. This entry comes from a study of regulatory T cells in long-lasting Graves disease (dated by TCRdb to 2020 to 2022). In terms of the full investigation: Patients with newly diagnosed Graves' disease had been on antithyroid drugs for under 3 months. Peripheral blood TCR sequencing and RNA sequencing compared persistent Graves' disease patients with newly diagnosed Graves' disease patients. The study took place in China and was registered as a clinical trial. A total of some 33 samples were covered by TCR sequencing, comprising approximately 13 persistent and 20 or so newly diagnosed Graves' disease patients. Study-level results and caveats: Peripheral blood alone was examined, since thyroid tissue, which constituted the primary lesion, could not be accessed. More public clonotypes were shared among persistent patients (under 3,000) than among newly diagnosed patients (roughly 1,000). The small sample size was acknowledged by the authors as a limitation that may reduce accuracy. Only the TCR beta chain was sequenced and analyzed. Persistent disease showed preferential use of TRBV28, TRBJ1-2 and TRBJ2-5, whereas newly diagnosed disease favored TRBV20-1 and TRBJ2-1. Compared with newly diagnosed patients, persistent Graves' disease patients had lower TCR Shannon entropy and fewer highly expanded clones, which suggests clonal expansion.

Based on the germline V gene, the CDR1 and CDR2 sequences are MNHNS and SASEGT. Including the terminal cysteine and phenylalanine, the CDR3 comprises 16 residues. Only CDR3 DNA is held: 48 bases, read in frame from base 1. At the junction V is shortened by 5 bases and J by 0 bases, with 15 bases in between. The library was prepared using multiplex PCR. The sequencer was an Illumina HiSeq 4000. TCR beta libraries were built with iRepertoire HTBI primers and Arm-PCR amplification of CDR3 regions. Before sequencing, the PCR products went through gel purification. Per the original workflow: Across samples, 55 to 80 TRBV and 13 to 15 TRBJ segments were identified and used for gene usage analysis of CDR3 amino acid clonotypes. Filtered high-quality paired reads were merged into contigs using COPE and FqMerger. Contigs were aligned with BLAST to IMGT TRBV, TRBD and TRBJ reference genes, and CDR3 was defined per IMGT. Any clonotype with a frequency above 0.1% was counted as a highly expanded clone. Repertoire diversity was measured by Shannon entropy, and V-J evenness by the Gini coefficient. Clonotypes shared by more than one individual were considered public. Through fastp at Q25 and MiXCR, TCRdb rebuilt clones from the public reads, retaining in-frame beta chains. CDR3 protein duplicates are merged, each entry listing the most common genes and DNA. TCRdb's processing, not the authors' own work, is the source of the V and J calls. The sample profile shows 300,000 to 450,000 distinct CDR3 sequences; roughly 15% of them were found once. The leading ten clones occupy approximately 21% of the sample.

This sample's time point label indicates: newly diagnosed GD, antithyroid drugs for less than 3 months. For both TCR sequencing and RNA sequencing, RNA was extracted from PBMCs using TRIzol. Graves' disease was diagnosed according to American Thyroid Association guidelines. Recruitment of patients was carried out at an endocrinology department in Xi'an, China. From each patient, approximately 10 milliliters of peripheral blood was collected into an EDTA anticoagulant tube. Ficoll Paque Plus density gradient separation was used to isolate PBMCs, and no further T cell sorting was done. An Agilent 2100 Bioanalyzer and agarose gel were used to check RNA quality, while a NanoDrop 2000 measured RNA concentration.

The rearrangement combines TRBV6-1 with TRBJ2-3; TRBD2 is possibly the D segment (6 matching bases). This specimen was peripheral blood mononuclear cells (PBMCs), taken at new diagnosis, from a patient treated with antithyroid drugs. The clonotype was recovered from a female donor with Graves disease. The CDR3 reads CASSRFPGVSTDTQYF. The bases are TGTGCCAGCAGTCGCTTCCCGGGGGTTAGCACAGATACGCAGTATTTT.